This T cell receptor (beta chain) was identified in a study of blood T cell repertoires in COVID-19. Study background: Collection of acute and convalescent COVID-19 samples took place in the United States, Italy and Spain.

CDR1 and CDR2 from the germline V gene are MNHEY and SVGAGI. CDR3 length: 14 residues. V lost 0 bases and J lost 10, with 10 bases in between. Per the authors' pipeline: Nucleated cell number was recorded as an estimate derived from reference gene primer amplification. Profiling relied on immunoSEQ multiplex PCR, and the TCRdb table lists in-frame clones only, not all of them. V and J calls plus clone size are reproduced from that table; the DNA served to infer D and trimming. The sample carries under 85,000 clones, roughly 85% recorded once. The rearrangement links TRBV6-5 to TRBJ1-6; no clear D. Input material: peripheral blood. The source is a human donor in a cohort sampled during active COVID-19. The CDR3 reads CASSYSRQTSPLHF. The DNA of the CDR3 is TGTGCCAGCAGTTACTCTCGGCAGACATCACCCCTCCACTTT.